This TCR beta chain was obtained from a study of cytomegalovirus exposure and HLA in healthy donors. The germline gives CDR1 GTSNPN, CDR2 SVGIG (reference sequence). V was pared by 2 bases and J by 1 base, with 5 bases of the junction left unmatched. CDR3 length equals 15 residues. The PCR used 60 Vbeta and 13 Jbeta primers. The assay was immunoSEQ multiplex PCR, and TCRdb's table has in-frame clones only and misses some. The data show over 150,000 clones, with around 79% seen just once and around 2.8% held by the top ten. The sequencing sample was made of PBMCs. The genes are TRBV30 and TRBJ2-7, with 10 bases identical to TRBD1. The receptor was isolated from a man aged 18-30 years in good health and CMV-seronegative. The CDR3 region has the DNA TGTGCCTGGAGTCGGACAGGGGGGGGGTCCTACGAGCAGTACTTC. Amino acids: CAWSRTGGGSYEQYF.